The clone carrying this TCR beta chain was observed a few times. Its matching antigen is unknown. This sample is part of a study of blood T cells in healthy people across ages. Whole-study results and caveats: Whereas aged donors had fewer naive CD4+ cells, long-lived donors had more of them and higher diversity. Lack of knowledge of donor CMV status possibly confounded expanded clonotype changes. Across the age range, TCR beta diversity per million T cells fell in a roughly linear way.

The CDR3 has 15 residues. Unmatched junction bases numbered 5, after V lost 2 bases and J lost 6 bases. Ten milliliters was the volume of peripheral blood drawn from each donor. It was with a sample-barcoded 5' primer and a J-beta primer mix that a second PCR of about 6 to 12 cycles was run. TCRdb re-called the 5' RACE reads through MiXCR, storing one row per CDR3 protein. The sample consists of 1.5 million to 2 million distinct CDR3 sequences, approximately 50% of them appearing once. The sample comprised blood. The genes are TRBV12-3 or TRBV12-4 and TRBJ2-1, with 9 bases identical to TRBD1. This TCR was recovered from a middle-aged woman in good health. This CDR3 is CASSLRGQGRNEQFF. Written as DNA, the CDR3 is TGTGCCAGCAGTTTACGGGGACAGGGCCGCAATGAGCAGTTCTTC.